This T cell receptor (beta chain) was obtained from a study of patients and donors after allogeneic stem cell transplantation. This clonotype came up many times. In germline, CDR1 is DFQATT, CDR2 SNEGSKA (reference sequence). CDR3 size: 15 residues. V was shortened by 0 bases and J by 1 base, with 13 bases between the two germline ends. TCRdb re-derived calls from the RT-PCR reads in MiXCR, one entry per CDR3 protein. This table holds fewer than 95,000 distinct CDR3 sequences, roughly 5.2% found once. The clonotype originates from a human donor who was either an allogeneic HSCT recipient or a stem cell or donor lymphocyte infusion donor (not recorded which). It is not recorded whose cells these are; they may come from a transplant donor. Sequencing was carried out using blood, either unsorted or a sorted T cell fraction (not recorded which). J is TRBJ2-7 and V is TRBV20-1; the D is unclear. CDR3 loop: CSARDPGRVSYEQYF. In nucleotides, the CDR3 is TGCAGTGCTAGAGATCCTGGCCGAGTTTCCTACGAGCAGTACTTC.